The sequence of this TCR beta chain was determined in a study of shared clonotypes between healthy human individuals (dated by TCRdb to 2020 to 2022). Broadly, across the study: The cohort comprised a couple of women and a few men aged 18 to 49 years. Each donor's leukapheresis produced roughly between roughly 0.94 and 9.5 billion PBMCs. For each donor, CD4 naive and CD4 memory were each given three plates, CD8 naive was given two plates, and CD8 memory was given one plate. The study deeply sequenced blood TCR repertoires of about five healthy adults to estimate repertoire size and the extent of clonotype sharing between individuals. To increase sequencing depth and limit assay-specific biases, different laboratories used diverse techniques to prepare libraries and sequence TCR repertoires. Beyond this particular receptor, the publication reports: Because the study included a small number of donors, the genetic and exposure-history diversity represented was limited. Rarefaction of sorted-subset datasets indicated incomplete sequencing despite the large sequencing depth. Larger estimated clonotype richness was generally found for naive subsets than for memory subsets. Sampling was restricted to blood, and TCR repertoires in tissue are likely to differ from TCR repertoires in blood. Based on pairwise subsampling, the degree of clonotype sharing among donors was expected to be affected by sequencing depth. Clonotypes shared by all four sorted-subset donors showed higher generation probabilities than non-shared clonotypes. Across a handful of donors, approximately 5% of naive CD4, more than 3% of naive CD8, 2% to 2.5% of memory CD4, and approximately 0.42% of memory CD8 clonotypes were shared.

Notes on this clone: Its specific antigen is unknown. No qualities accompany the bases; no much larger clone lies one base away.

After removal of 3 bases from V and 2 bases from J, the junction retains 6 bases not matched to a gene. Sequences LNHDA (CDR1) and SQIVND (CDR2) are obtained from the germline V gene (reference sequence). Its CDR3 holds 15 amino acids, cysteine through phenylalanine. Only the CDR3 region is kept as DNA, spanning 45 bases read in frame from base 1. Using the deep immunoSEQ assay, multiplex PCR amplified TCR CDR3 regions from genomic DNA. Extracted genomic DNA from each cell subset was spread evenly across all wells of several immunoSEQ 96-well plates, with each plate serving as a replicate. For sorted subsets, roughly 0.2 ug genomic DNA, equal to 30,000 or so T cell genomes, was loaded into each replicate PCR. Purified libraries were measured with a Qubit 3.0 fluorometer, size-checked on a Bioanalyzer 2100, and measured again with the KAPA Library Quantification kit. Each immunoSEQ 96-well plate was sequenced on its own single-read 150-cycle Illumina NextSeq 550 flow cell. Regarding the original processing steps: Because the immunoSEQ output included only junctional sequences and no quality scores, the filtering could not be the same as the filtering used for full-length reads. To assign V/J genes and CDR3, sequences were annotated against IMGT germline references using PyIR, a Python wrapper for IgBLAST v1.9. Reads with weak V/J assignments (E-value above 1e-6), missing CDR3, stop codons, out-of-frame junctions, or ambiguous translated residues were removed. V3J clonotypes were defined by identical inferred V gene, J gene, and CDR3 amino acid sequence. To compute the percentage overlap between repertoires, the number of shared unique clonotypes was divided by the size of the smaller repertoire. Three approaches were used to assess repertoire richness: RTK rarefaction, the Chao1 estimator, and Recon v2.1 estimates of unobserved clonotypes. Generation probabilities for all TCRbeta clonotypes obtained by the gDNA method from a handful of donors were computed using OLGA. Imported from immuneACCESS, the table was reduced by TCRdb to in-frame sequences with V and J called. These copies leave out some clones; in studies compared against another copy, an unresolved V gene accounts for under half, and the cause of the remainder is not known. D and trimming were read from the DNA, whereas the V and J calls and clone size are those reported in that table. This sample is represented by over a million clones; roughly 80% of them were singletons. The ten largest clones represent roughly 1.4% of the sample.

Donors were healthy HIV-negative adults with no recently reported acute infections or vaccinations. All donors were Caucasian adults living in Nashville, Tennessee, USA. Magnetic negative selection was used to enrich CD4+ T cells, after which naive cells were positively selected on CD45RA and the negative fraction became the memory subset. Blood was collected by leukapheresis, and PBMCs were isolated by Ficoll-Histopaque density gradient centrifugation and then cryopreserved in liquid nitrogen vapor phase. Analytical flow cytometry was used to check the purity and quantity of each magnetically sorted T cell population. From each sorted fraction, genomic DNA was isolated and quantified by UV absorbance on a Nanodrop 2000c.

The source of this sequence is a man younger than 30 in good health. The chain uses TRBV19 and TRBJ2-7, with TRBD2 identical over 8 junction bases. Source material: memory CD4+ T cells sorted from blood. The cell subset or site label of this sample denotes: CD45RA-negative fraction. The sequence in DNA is TGTGCCAGTAGTATGGAACGGGAGGGGACCTACGAGCAGTACTTC. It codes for CASSMEREGTYEQYF. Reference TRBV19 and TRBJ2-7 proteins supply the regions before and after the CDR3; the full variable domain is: DGGITQSPKYLFRKEGQNVTLSCEQNLNHDAMYWYRQDPGQGLRLIYYSQIVNDFQKGDIAEGYSVSREKKESFPLTVTSAQKNPTAFYLCASSMEREGTYEQYFGPGTRLTVT.